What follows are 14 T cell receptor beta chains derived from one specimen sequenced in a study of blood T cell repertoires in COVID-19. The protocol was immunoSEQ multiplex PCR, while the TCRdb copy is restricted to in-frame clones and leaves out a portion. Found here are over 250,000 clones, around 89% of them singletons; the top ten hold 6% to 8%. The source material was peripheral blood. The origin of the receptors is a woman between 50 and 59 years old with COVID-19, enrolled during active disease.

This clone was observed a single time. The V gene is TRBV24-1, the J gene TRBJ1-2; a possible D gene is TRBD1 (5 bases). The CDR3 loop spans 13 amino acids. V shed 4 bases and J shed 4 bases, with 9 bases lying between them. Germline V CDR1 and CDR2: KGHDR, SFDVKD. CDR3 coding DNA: TGTGCCACCAGTGAAGGAGGGGCCTATGGCTACACCTTC. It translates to CATSEGGAYGYTF.

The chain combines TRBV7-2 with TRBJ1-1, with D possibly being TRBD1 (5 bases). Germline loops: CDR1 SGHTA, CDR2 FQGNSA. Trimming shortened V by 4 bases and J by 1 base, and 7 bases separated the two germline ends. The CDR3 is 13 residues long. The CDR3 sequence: CASSWGGNTEAFF. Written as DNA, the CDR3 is TGTGCCAGCAGCTGGGGGGGGAACACTGAAGCTTTCTTT.

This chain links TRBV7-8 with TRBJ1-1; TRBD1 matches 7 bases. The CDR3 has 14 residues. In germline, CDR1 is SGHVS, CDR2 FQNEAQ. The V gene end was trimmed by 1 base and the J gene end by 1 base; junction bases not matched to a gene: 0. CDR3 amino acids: CASSLEGANTEAFF. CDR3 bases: TGTGCCAGCAGCTTAGAGGGGGCGAACACTGAAGCTTTCTTT. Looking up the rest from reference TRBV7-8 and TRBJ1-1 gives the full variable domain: GAGVSQSPRYKVAKRGQDVALRCDPISGHVSLFWYQQALGQGPEFLTYFQNEAQLDKSGLPSDRFFAERPEGSVSTLKIQRTQQEDSAVYLCASSLEGANTEAFFGQGTRLTVV.

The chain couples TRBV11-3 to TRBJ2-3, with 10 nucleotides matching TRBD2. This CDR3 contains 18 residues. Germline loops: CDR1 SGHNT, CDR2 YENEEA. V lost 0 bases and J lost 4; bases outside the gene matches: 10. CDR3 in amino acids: CASSLDPGKREGSDTQYF. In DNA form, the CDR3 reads TGTGCCAGCAGCTTAGACCCCGGCAAGCGGGAGGGCTCAGATACGCAGTATTTT.

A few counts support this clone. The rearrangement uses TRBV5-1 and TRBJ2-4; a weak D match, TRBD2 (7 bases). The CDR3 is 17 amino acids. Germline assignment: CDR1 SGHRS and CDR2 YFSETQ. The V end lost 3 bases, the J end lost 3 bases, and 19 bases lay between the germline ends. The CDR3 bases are TGCGCCAGCAGCTGGGATGATGGGGGGGCAGGCAAAAACATTCAGTACTTC. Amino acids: CASSWDDGGAGKNIQYF.

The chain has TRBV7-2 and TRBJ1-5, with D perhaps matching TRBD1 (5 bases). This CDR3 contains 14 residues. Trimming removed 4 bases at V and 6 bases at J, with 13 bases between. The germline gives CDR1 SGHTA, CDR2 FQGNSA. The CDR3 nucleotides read TGTGCCAGCAGCTATTTCGGTAGGGGTCAGCCCCAGCATTTT. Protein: CASSYFGRGQPQHF.

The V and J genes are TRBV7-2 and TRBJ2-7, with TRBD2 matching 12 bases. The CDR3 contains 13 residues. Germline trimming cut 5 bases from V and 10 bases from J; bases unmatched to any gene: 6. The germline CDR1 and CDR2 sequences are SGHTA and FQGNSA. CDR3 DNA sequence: TGTGCCAGCAGCCCTCGACTAGCGGGAGATCAGTACTTC. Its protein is CASSPRLAGDQYF.

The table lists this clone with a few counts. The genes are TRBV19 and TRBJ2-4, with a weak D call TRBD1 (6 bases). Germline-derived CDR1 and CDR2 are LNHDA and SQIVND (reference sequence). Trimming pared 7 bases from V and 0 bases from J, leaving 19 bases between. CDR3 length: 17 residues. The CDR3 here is CASTPRGDTLAKNIQYF. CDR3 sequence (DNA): TGTGCCAGTACCCCCCGAGGGGACACACTAGCCAAAAACATTCAGTACTTC.

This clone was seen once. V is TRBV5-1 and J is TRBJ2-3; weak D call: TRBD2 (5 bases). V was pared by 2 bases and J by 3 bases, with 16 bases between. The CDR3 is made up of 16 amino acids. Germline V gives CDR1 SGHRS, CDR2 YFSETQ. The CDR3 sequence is CASSLEGSTSTDTQYF. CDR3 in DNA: TGCGCCAGCAGCTTAGAGGGATCGACGAGTACAGATACGCAGTATTTT.

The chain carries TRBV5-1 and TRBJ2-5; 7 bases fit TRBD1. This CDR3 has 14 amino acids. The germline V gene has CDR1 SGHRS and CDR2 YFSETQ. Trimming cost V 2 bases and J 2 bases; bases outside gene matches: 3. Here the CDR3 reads CASSLLQGQETQYF. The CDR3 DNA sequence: TGCGCCAGCAGCTTACTACAGGGGCAAGAGACCCAGTACTTC.

This CDR3 reads CASSFAPLYEQYF. The CDR3 DNA is TGTGCCAGCAGTTTCGCTCCGCTATACGAGCAGTACTTC. The chain carries TRBV28 and TRBJ2-7; no reliable D call. Germline values: CDR1 MDHEN, CDR2 SYDVKM. The CDR3 runs to 13 residues. Between the trimmed V and J ends, which lost 3 bases and 4 bases, there was a span of 10 bases.

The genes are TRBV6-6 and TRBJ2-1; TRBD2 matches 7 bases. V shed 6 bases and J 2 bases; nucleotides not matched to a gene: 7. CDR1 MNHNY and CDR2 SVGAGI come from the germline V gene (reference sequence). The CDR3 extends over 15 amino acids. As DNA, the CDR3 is TGTGCCAGCAGCATATCTAGCGGACCCTACAATGAGCAGTTCTTC. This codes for CASSISSGPYNEQFF.

CDR3 sequence (DNA): TGTGCCAGCAGTCAATCTAGCGGAGCTGCCGATACGCAGTATTTT. Translating gives CASSQSSGAADTQYF. The chain is built from TRBV27 and TRBJ2-3; 7 nucleotides agree with TRBD2. V shed 5 bases, J shed 6 bases, and the junction held 11 bases outside the gene matches. Germline-derived CDR1 and CDR2 are MNHEY and SMNVEV (reference sequence). The CDR3 runs to 15 residues.

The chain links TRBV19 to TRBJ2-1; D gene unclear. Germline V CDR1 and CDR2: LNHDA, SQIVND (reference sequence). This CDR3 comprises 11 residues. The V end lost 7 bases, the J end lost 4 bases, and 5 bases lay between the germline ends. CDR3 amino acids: CASTSYNEQFF. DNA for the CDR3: TGTGCCAGTACTTCTTACAATGAGCAGTTCTTC.